Below, one TCR beta chain is given with its context. Its antigen is undetermined. These data are taken from a study of PD-L1 blockade in urothelial cancer. Study findings and constraints: In blood at 3 weeks, tumor-associated clones expanded more among patients with durable benefit.

Trimming shortened V by 2 bases and J by 4 bases, and 12 bases separated the two germline ends. Germline CDR1 and CDR2: SGHTA and FQGTGA. This CDR3 region has 14 residues. Generated by immunoSEQ multiplex PCR, the TCRdb table keeps only in-frame clones and is missing some. The profile covers some 80,000 clones, with around four fifths appearing a single time and 6.7% taken by the ten largest. The sample's time point: pretreatment peripheral blood. Sequencing was performed on PBMCs, taken around atezolizumab (anti-PD-L1) treatment. The rearrangement joins TRBV7-3 to TRBJ2-7, with D tentatively TRBD2 (6 bases). This clonotype was obtained from a man aged 35 to 55 with urothelial cancer. In DNA, the CDR3 is TGTGCCAGCAGCTTATCGGGGACTGATTACGAGCAGTACTTC. Its translation is CASSLSGTDYEQYF.